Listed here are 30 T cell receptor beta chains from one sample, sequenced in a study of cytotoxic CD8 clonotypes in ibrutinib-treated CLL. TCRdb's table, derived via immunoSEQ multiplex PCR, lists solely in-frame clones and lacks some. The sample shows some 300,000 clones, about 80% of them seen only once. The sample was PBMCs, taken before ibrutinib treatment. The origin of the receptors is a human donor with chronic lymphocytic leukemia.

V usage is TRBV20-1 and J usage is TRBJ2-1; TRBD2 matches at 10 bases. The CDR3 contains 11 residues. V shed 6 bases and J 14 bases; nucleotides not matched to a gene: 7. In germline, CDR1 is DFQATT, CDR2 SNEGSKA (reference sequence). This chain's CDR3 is CSATSGRGEFF. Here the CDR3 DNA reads TGCAGTGCGACCAGCGGGAGGGGGGAGTTCTTC.

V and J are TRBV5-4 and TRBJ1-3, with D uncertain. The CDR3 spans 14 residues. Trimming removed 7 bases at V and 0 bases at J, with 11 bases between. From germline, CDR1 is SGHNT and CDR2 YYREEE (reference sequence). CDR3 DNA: TGTGCCAGCCGTGACATGTCCTCTGGAAACACCATATATTTT. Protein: CASRDMSSGNTIYF.

The CDR3: CASSLGTGVNYGYTF. The CDR3 DNA sequence: TGTGCCAGCAGCTTGGGGACAGGGGTAAACTATGGCTACACCTTC. The rearrangement links TRBV7-2 to TRBJ1-2, with 10 bases matching TRBD1. V trimming: 3 bases; J trimming: 2 bases; junction bases outside the gene matches: 3. Germline V gives CDR1 SGHTA, CDR2 FQGNSA. CDR3 length: 15 amino acids.

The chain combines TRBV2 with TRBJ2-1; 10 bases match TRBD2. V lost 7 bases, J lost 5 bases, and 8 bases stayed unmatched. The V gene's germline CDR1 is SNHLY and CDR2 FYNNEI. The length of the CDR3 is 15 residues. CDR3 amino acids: CASIEGAGGHNEQFF. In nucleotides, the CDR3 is TGTGCCAGCATCGAAGGAGCGGGAGGGCACAATGAGCAGTTCTTC.

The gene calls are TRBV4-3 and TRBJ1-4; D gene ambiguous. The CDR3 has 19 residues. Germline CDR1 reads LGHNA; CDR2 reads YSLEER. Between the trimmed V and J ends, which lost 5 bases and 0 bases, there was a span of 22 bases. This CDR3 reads CASSSQYLGGRTTNEKLFF. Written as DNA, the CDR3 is TGCGCCAGCAGCAGCCAATACCTCGGTGGTAGAACAACTAATGAAAAACTGTTTTTT.

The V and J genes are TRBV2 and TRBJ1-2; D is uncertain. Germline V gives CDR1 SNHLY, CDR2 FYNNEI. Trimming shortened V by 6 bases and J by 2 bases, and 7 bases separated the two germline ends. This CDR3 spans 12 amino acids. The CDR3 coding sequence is TGTGCCAGCAGCACGGTCAACTATGGCTACACCTTC. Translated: CASSTVNYGYTF.

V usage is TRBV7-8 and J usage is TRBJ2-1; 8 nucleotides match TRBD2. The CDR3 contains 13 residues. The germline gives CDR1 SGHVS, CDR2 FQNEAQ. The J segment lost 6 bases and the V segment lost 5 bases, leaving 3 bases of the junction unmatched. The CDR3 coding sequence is TGTGCCAGCAGCAGGACTAGCTCCAATGAGCAGTTCTTC. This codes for CASSRTSSNEQFF.

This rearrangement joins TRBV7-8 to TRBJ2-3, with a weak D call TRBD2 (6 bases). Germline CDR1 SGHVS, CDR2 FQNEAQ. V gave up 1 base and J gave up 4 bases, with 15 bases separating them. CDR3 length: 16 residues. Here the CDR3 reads CASSLVGDLRADTQYF. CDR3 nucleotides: TGTGCCAGCAGCTTAGTGGGGGACTTGAGGGCAGATACGCAGTATTTT.

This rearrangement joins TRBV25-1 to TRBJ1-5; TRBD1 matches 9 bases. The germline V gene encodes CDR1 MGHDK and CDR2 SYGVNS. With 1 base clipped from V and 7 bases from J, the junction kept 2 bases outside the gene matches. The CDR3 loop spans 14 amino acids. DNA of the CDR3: TGTGCCAGCAGTGAATGGGGACAGGGACAGCCCCAGCATTTT. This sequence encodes CASSEWGQGQPQHF. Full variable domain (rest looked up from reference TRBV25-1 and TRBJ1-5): EADIYQTPRYLVIGTGKKITLECSQTMGHDKMYWYQQDPGMELHLIHYSYGVNSTEKGDLSSESTVSRIRTEHFPLTLESARPSHTSQYLCASSEWGQGQPQHFGDGTRLSIL.

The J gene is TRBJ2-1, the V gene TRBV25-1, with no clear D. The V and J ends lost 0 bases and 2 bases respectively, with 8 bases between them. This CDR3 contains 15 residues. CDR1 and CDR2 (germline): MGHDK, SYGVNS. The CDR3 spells CASSEYTATYNEQFF. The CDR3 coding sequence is TGTGCCAGCAGTGAATATACAGCAACCTACAATGAGCAGTTCTTC.

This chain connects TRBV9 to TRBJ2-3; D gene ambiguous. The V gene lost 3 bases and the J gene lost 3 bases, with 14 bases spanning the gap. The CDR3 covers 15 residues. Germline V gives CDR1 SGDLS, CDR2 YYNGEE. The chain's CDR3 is CASSALQLLTDTQYF. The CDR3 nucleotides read TGTGCCAGCAGCGCTCTACAGCTACTAACAGATACGCAGTATTTT.

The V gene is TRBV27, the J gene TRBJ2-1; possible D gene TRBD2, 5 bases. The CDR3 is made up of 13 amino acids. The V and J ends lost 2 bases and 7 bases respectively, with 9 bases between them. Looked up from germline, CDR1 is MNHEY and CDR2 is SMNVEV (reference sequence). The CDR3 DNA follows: TGTGCCAGCAGTTTAATGCGGGCAAATGAGCAGTTCTTC. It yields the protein CASSLMRANEQFF.

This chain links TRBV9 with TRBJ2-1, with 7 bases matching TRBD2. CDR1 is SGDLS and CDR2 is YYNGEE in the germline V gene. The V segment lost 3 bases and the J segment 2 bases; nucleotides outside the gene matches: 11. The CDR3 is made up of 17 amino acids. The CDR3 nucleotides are TGTGCCAGCAGCGGACCCCCCCGGGGAGGGCCCTACAATGAGCAGTTCTTC. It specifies CASSGPPRGGPYNEQFF.

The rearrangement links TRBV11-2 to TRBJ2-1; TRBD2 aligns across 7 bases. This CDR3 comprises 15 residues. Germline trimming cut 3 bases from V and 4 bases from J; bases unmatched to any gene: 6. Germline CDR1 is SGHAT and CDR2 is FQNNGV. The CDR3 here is CASSFLAESYNEQFF. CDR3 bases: TGTGCCAGCAGCTTCCTAGCGGAGTCATACAATGAGCAGTTCTTC.

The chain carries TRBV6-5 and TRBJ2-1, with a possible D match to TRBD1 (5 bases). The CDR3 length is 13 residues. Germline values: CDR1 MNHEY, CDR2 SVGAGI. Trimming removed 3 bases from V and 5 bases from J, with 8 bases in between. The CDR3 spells CASSYRGNNEQFF. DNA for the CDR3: TGTGCCAGCAGTTATAGGGGAAACAATGAGCAGTTCTTC.

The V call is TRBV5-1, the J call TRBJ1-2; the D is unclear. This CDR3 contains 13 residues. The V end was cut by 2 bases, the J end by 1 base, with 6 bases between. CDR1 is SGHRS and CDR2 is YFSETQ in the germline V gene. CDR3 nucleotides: TGCGCCAGCAGCTTCGAGATTAACTATGGCTACACCTTC. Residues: CASSFEINYGYTF.

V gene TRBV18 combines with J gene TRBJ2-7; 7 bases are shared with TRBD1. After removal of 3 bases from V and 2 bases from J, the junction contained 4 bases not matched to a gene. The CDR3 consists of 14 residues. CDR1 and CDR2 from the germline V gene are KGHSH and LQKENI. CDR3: CASSPRGLPYEQYF. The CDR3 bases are TGTGCCAGCTCACCGAGGGGGCTACCCTACGAGCAGTACTTC.

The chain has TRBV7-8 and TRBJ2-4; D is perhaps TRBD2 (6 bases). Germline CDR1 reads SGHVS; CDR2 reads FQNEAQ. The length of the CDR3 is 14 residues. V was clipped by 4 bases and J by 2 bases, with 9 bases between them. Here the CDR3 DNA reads TGTGCCAGCAGCTCCGGGAGCTCCAAAAACATTCAGTACTTC. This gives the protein CASSSGSSKNIQYF.

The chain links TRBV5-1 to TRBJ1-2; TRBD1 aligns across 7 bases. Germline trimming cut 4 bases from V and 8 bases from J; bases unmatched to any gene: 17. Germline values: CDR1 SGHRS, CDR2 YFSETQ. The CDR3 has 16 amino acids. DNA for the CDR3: TGCGCCAGCAGCACCGGCGCTACAGGGGTCGGTTACGGCTACACCTTC. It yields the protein CASSTGATGVGYGYTF.

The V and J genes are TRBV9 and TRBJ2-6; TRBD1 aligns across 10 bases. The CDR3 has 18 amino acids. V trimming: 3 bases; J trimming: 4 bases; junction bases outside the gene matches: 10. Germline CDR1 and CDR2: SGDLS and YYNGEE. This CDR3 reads CASSARQGALSGANVLTF. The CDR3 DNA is TGTGCCAGCAGCGCGAGACAGGGGGCACTTTCCGGGGCCAACGTCCTGACTTTC.

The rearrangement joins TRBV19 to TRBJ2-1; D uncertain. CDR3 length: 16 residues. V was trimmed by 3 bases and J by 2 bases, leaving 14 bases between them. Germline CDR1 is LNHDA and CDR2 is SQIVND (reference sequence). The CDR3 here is CASSISVTETYNEQFF. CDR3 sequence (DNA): TGTGCCAGTAGTATTTCCGTCACGGAAACCTACAATGAGCAGTTCTTC.

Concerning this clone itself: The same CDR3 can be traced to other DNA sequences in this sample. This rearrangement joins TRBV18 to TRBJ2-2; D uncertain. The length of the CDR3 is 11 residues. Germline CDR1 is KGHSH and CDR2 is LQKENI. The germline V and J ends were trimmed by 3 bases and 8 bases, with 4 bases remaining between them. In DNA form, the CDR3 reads TGTGCCAGCTCACCTGTTGGGGAGCTGTTTTTT. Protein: CASSPVGELFF.

CDR3 nucleotides: TGTGCCAGCTCATCGACCGGGACAGGGGGCGACGAGCAGTACTTC. Protein sequence: CASSSTGTGGDEQYF. The chain links TRBV18 to TRBJ2-7; 12 bases fit TRBD1. Germline CDR1 and CDR2: KGHSH and LQKENI. The CDR3 has 15 amino acids. V lost 5 bases to trimming and J lost 5 bases; unmatched junction nucleotides: 7.

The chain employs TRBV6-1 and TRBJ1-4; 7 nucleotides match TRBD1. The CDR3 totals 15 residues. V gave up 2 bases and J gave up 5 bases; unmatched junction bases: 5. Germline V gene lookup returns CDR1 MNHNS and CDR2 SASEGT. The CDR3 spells CASSETGTENEKLFF. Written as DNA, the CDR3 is TGTGCCAGCAGTGAAACCGGGACAGAGAATGAAAAACTGTTTTTT.

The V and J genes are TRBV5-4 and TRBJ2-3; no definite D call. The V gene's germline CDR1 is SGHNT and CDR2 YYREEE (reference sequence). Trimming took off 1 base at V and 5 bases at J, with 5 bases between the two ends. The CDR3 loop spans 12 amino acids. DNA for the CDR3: TGTGCCAGCAGCTTGCGCCGAGATACGCAGTATTTT. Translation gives CASSLRRDTQYF.

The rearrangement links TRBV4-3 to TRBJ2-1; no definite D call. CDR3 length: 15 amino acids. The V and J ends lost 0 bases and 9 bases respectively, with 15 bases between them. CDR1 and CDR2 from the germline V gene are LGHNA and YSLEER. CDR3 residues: CASSQDHRVFGEQFF. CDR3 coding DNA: TGCGCCAGCAGCCAAGATCATCGGGTGTTCGGTGAGCAGTTCTTC.

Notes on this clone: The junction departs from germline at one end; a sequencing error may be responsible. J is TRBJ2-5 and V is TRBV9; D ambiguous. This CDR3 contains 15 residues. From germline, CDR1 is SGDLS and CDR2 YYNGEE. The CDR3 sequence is CANSVGALGQETQYF. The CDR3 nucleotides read TGTGCCAACAGCGTAGGAGCTTTGGGCCAAGAGACCCAGTACTTC. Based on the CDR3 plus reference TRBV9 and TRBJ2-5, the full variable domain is DSGVTQTPKHLITATGQRVTLRCSPRSGDLSVYWYQQSLDQGLQFLIQYYNGEERAKGNILERFSAQQFPDLHSELNLSSLELGDSALYFCANSVGALGQETQYFGPGTRLLVL.

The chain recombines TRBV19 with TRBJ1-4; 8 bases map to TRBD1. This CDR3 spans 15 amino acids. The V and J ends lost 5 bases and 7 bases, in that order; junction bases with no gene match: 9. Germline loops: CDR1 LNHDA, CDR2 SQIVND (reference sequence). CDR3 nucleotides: TGTGCCAGTAGTCCCCTAACAGGGGGTGGTGAAAAACTGTTTTTT. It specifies CASSPLTGGGEKLFF.

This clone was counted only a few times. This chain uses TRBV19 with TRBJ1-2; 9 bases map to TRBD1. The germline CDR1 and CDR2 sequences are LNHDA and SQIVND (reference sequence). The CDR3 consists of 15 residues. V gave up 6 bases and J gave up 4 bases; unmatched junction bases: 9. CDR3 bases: TGTGCCAGTAGCCGGGACAGGGAAAGGGTCTATGGCTACACCTTC. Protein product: CASSRDRERVYGYTF.

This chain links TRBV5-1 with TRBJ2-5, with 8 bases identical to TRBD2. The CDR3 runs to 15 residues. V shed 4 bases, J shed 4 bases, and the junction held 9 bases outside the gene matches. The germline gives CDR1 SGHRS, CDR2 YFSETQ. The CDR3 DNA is TGCGCCAGCAGCGCGGGACTAGAAGGGACAGAGACCCAGTACTTC. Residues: CASSAGLEGTETQYF.